The entry that follows covers one T cell receptor (beta chain) sequence. The antigen is undetermined. Germline and genes here are mouse. From the germline J gene comes the end of the CDR3, since the read stops 1 residue before it. Assay: immunoSEQ multiplex PCR; the TCRdb copy retains only in-frame clones and omits some. The sample records some 1,100 clones, around 45% being singletons. This sample is drawn from a study of tissue T cells after allogeneic stem cell transplantation. Notes on the study in general: Tissue-detected TCR repertoire was only partly captured by blood and spleen T cells. Motif-based clustering found tissue-specific repertoire signatures shared across patients, though few clones were shared. Which tissue TCRs were alloreactive or antigen-specific was not determined. Some clones might be persisting host cells.

The time point is: mouse harvest day 14 after allogeneic transplant. Tail vein injection delivered 10^7 T-cell-depleted bone marrow cells and 10^6 splenic CD5+ T cells. Mice had MHC-mismatched B6 into BALB/c GVHD, sampled day 7 or 14. With 0 bases clipped from V and 3 bases from J, the junction kept 2 bases outside the gene matches. The germline CDR1 and CDR2 sequences are SGHSN and HYEKVE. This CDR3 contains 14 residues. The clonotype originates from a female BALB/c mouse given C57BL/6 T cells with graft-versus-host disease after an allogeneic hematopoietic cell transplant. Specimen: liver tissue. This rearrangement joins TRBV12-1 to TRBJ2-7; 9 bases line up with TRBD2. This chain's CDR3 is CASSLRDWDYEQYF. CDR3 bases read: TGTGCCAGCTCTCTCCGGGACTGGGACTATGAACAGTAC.